Listed below are T cell receptor beta chains from one sample, sequenced in a study of response to subunit inactivated influenza vaccine. In TCRdb, the RT-PCR reads were re-called with MiXCR into one record per CDR3 protein. The sample lists around 500,000 distinct CDR3 sequences; roughly 9.8% were seen once. The sample in question was PBMCs from blood, obtained 35 to 45 days after vaccination. These receptors came from a man over 45 who received an inactivated influenza vaccine. The CDR3 runs from the conserved cysteine through the conserved F or W. D genes are given only for firm matches. Expanded clones are given a class, and other clones once, few, many or no size at all.

j_call: TRBJ1-5; v_call: TRBV7-2; clone_size: many; d_call: -; cdr3_aa: CASSLGANNQPQHF; cdr3_nt: TGTGCCAGCAGCTTAGGGGCAAACAATCAGCCCCAGCATTTT
j_call: TRBJ2-1; v_call: TRBV20-1; clone_size: few; d_call: TRBD2; cdr3_aa: CSADRGLAGVGVSYNEQFF; cdr3_nt: TGCAGTGCAGACCGGGGACTAGCGGGAGTAGGAGTCTCCTACAATGAGCAGTTCTTC
j_call: TRBJ2-3; v_call: TRBV4-1; clone_size: -; d_call: -; cdr3_aa: CASSQNPGGRGTDTQYF; cdr3_nt: TGCGCCAGCAGCCAAAACCCAGGGGGGCGTGGGACAGATACGCAGTATTTT
j_call: TRBJ2-5; v_call: TRBV5-6; clone_size: many; d_call: -; cdr3_aa: CASSLEHQETQYF; cdr3_nt: TGTGCCAGCAGCTTGGAGCATCAAGAGACCCAGTACTTC
j_call: TRBJ2-3; v_call: TRBV12-3/TRBV12-4; clone_size: once; d_call: TRBD1; cdr3_aa: CASSPPGQRYTDTQYF; cdr3_nt: TGTGCCAGCAGTCCACCGGGACAGAGATACACAGATACGCAGTATTTT
j_call: TRBJ2-1; v_call: TRBV7-8; clone_size: many; d_call: TRBD2; cdr3_aa: CASSPGGLAGVEQFF; cdr3_nt: TGTGCCAGCAGCCCGGGGGGACTAGCGGGAGTTGAGCAGTTCTTC
j_call: TRBJ1-1; v_call: TRBV7-9; clone_size: -; d_call: TRBD1; cdr3_aa: CASRPQGAGEAFF; cdr3_nt: TGTGCCAGCAGACCTCAGGGGGCCGGTGAAGCTTTCTTT
j_call: TRBJ2-7; v_call: TRBV5-1; clone_size: many; d_call: TRBD1; cdr3_aa: CASSSHGQGGEQYF; cdr3_nt: TGCGCCAGCAGCTCGCACGGACAGGGAGGCGAGCAGTACTTC
j_call: TRBJ2-1; v_call: TRBV25-1; clone_size: few; d_call: -; cdr3_aa: CASSEGQVNEQFF; cdr3_nt: TGTGCCAGCAGTGAAGGTCAGGTCAATGAGCAGTTCTTC
j_call: TRBJ2-1; v_call: TRBV29-1; clone_size: many; d_call: TRBD2; cdr3_aa: CSGILAGEYNEQFF; cdr3_nt: TGCAGCGGTATACTAGCGGGGGAATACAATGAGCAGTTCTTC
j_call: TRBJ2-1; v_call: TRBV3-1; clone_size: few; d_call: TRBD2; cdr3_aa: CASSQDWLAGAYNEQFF; cdr3_nt: TGTGCCAGCAGCCAAGATTGGCTAGCGGGAGCCTACAATGAGCAGTTCTTC
j_call: TRBJ1-1; v_call: TRBV28; clone_size: -; d_call: -; cdr3_aa: CASRVGRINTEAFF; cdr3_nt: TGTGCCAGCAGGGTCGGACGGATTAACACTGAAGCTTTCTTT
j_call: TRBJ2-1; v_call: TRBV4-2; clone_size: -; d_call: TRBD1; cdr3_aa: CASSQDRGTGTNEQFF; cdr3_nt: TGTGCCAGCAGCCAAGATAGGGGGACAGGGACCAATGAGCAGTTCTTC
j_call: TRBJ2-5; v_call: TRBV20-1; clone_size: -; d_call: -; cdr3_aa: CSASYGRSSETQYF; cdr3_nt: TGCAGTGCTTCGTACGGCCGCTCGTCAGAGACCCAGTACTTC
j_call: TRBJ2-7; v_call: TRBV6-1; clone_size: many; d_call: TRBD1; cdr3_aa: CASSLTPEGALYEQYF; cdr3_nt: TGTGCCAGCAGTCTCACGCCAGAGGGGGCCTTGTACGAGCAGTACTTC
j_call: TRBJ1-1; v_call: TRBV11-2; clone_size: many; d_call: -; cdr3_aa: CASSLVGGDTEAFF; cdr3_nt: TGTGCCAGCAGCTTAGTGGGAGGGGACACTGAAGCTTTCTTT
j_call: TRBJ2-1; v_call: TRBV12-3/TRBV12-4; clone_size: many; d_call: -; cdr3_aa: CASSLGGRGSFEQFF; cdr3_nt: TGTGCCAGCAGTTTAGGGGGTCGGGGGAGTTTTGAGCAGTTCTTC
j_call: TRBJ2-2; v_call: TRBV12-3/TRBV12-4; clone_size: -; d_call: -; cdr3_aa: CASSLGVVGLTTGELFF; cdr3_nt: TGTGCCAGCAGTTTAGGGGTTGTGGGTCTGACCACCGGGGAGCTGTTTTTT
j_call: TRBJ1-1; v_call: TRBV2; clone_size: few; d_call: -; cdr3_aa: CASSESRGLDEAFF; cdr3_nt: TGTGCCAGCAGTGAATCTAGAGGGCTCGATGAAGCTTTCTTT
j_call: TRBJ2-2; v_call: TRBV28; clone_size: many; d_call: TRBD1; cdr3_aa: CASSLVEGAHTGELFF; cdr3_nt: TGTGCCAGCAGTTTGGTTGAGGGGGCGCATACCGGGGAGCTGTTTTTT
j_call: TRBJ2-7; v_call: TRBV7-9; clone_size: few; d_call: -; cdr3_aa: CASSLRVEQYF; cdr3_nt: TGTGCCAGCAGCTTGAGGGTCGAGCAGTACTTC
j_call: TRBJ2-3; v_call: TRBV2; clone_size: -; d_call: -; cdr3_aa: CASSVSMNTQYF; cdr3_nt: TGTGCCAGCAGTGTTAGCATGAATACGCAGTATTTT
j_call: TRBJ2-2; v_call: TRBV5-1; clone_size: -; d_call: TRBD2; cdr3_aa: CASSPMGSGGPTGELFF; cdr3_nt: TGCGCCAGCAGCCCAATGGGGAGCGGGGGGCCCACCGGGGAGCTGTTTTTT
j_call: TRBJ2-2; v_call: TRBV6-1; clone_size: few; d_call: -; cdr3_aa: CATAWDWVNTGELFF; cdr3_nt: TGTGCCACCGCCTGGGACTGGGTGAACACCGGGGAGCTGTTTTTT
j_call: TRBJ2-7; v_call: TRBV12-3/TRBV12-4; clone_size: -; d_call: -; cdr3_aa: CASNRGGPPYEQYF; cdr3_nt: TGTGCCAGCAACCGCGGCGGGCCACCGTACGAGCAGTACTTC
j_call: TRBJ2-5; v_call: TRBV20-1; clone_size: -; d_call: TRBD1; cdr3_aa: CSARDQGDSGTQYF; cdr3_nt: TGCAGTGCTAGAGATCAGGGGGATAGTGGGACCCAGTACTTC
j_call: TRBJ2-1; v_call: TRBV7-7; clone_size: few; d_call: -; cdr3_aa: CASSLKAFGEQFF; cdr3_nt: TGTGCTAGCAGCTTAAAGGCCTTCGGTGAGCAGTTCTTC
j_call: TRBJ2-7; v_call: TRBV20-1; clone_size: -; d_call: -; cdr3_aa: CSASLTGSYYEQYF; cdr3_nt: TGCAGTGCGAGCCTCACAGGGTCTTACTACGAGCAGTACTTC
j_call: TRBJ1-6; v_call: TRBV7-2; clone_size: many; d_call: -; cdr3_aa: CASSPASTLSPLHF; cdr3_nt: TGTGCCAGCAGCCCCGCCTCGACCCTATCACCCCTCCACTTT
j_call: TRBJ2-7; v_call: TRBV12-3/TRBV12-4; clone_size: few; d_call: -; cdr3_aa: CASRERGYEQYF; cdr3_nt: TGTGCCAGCAGGGAAAGGGGCTACGAGCAGTACTTC
j_call: TRBJ2-3; v_call: TRBV7-9; clone_size: few; d_call: -; cdr3_aa: CASSLRQIGTDTQYF; cdr3_nt: TGTGCCAGCAGCTTGAGACAGATAGGCACAGATACGCAGTATTTT
j_call: TRBJ1-5; v_call: TRBV28; clone_size: few; d_call: TRBD1; cdr3_aa: CASSRGQLNQPQHF; cdr3_nt: TGTGCCAGCAGTCGGGGACAGCTTAATCAGCCCCAGCATTTT
j_call: TRBJ2-1; v_call: TRBV7-3; clone_size: few; d_call: TRBD2; cdr3_aa: CASSNGGGYNEQFF; cdr3_nt: TGTGCCAGCAGCAACGGGGGGGGTTACAATGAGCAGTTCTTC
j_call: TRBJ2-1; v_call: TRBV15; clone_size: -; d_call: TRBD1; cdr3_aa: CATSRALTGGSNEQFF; cdr3_nt: TGTGCCACCAGCAGAGCCTTGACAGGGGGTAGCAATGAGCAGTTCTTC
j_call: TRBJ2-3; v_call: TRBV7-9; clone_size: -; d_call: -; cdr3_aa: CASSSGFRTDTQYF; cdr3_nt: TGTGCCAGCAGCTCCGGGTTTCGGACAGATACGCAGTATTTT
j_call: TRBJ2-7; v_call: TRBV27; clone_size: -; d_call: -; cdr3_aa: CASSLFGESEQYF; cdr3_nt: TGTGCCAGCAGTTTATTTGGGGAGAGCGAGCAGTACTTC
j_call: TRBJ1-1; v_call: TRBV7-8; clone_size: -; d_call: TRBD1; cdr3_aa: CASTSWDRGGNTEAFF; cdr3_nt: TGTGCCAGCACCTCTTGGGACAGGGGAGGGAACACTGAAGCTTTCTTT
j_call: TRBJ2-5; v_call: TRBV5-1; clone_size: few; d_call: -; cdr3_aa: CASSLGWAQETQYF; cdr3_nt: TGCGCCAGCAGCTTGGGTTGGGCCCAAGAGACCCAGTACTTC
j_call: TRBJ1-4; v_call: TRBV20-1; clone_size: many; d_call: -; cdr3_aa: CSARGGSNEKLFF; cdr3_nt: TGCAGTGCCAGAGGGGGAAGTAATGAAAAACTGTTTTTT
j_call: TRBJ2-7; v_call: TRBV4-1; clone_size: -; d_call: TRBD1; cdr3_aa: CASSQVVRGRSYEQYF; cdr3_nt: TGCGCCAGCAGCCAAGTGGTGAGGGGGCGATCCTACGAGCAGTACTTC
j_call: TRBJ2-1; v_call: TRBV7-3; clone_size: many; d_call: -; cdr3_aa: CASSTQGGEQFF; cdr3_nt: TGTGCCAGCAGCACACAGGGCGGAGAGCAGTTCTTC
j_call: TRBJ2-5; v_call: TRBV5-6; clone_size: -; d_call: TRBD1; cdr3_aa: CACSLRGGLLETQYF; cdr3_nt: TGTGCCTGCAGCTTGAGAGGGGGCTTGTTAGAGACCCAGTACTTC
j_call: TRBJ2-1; v_call: TRBV6-4; clone_size: -; d_call: -; cdr3_aa: CASSAENRGGEQFF; cdr3_nt: TGTGCCAGCAGTGCTGAGAACAGGGGGGGTGAGCAGTTCTTC
j_call: TRBJ2-5; v_call: TRBV11-2; clone_size: -; d_call: -; cdr3_aa: CASSLTPAWQYQETQYF; cdr3_nt: TGTGCCAGCAGCTTAACCCCCGCCTGGCAGTACCAAGAGACCCAGTACTTC
j_call: TRBJ2-7; v_call: TRBV28; clone_size: few; d_call: -; cdr3_aa: CASSSGGASYEQYF; cdr3_nt: TGTGCCAGCAGTTCCGGCGGAGCTAGCTACGAGCAGTACTTC
j_call: TRBJ2-4; v_call: TRBV5-1; clone_size: -; d_call: -; cdr3_aa: CASSTRPSENIQYF; cdr3_nt: TGCGCCAGCAGCACGAGGCCTAGCGAAAACATTCAGTACTTC
j_call: TRBJ2-5; v_call: TRBV7-9; clone_size: -; d_call: TRBD1; cdr3_aa: CASSMGQWESQETQYF; cdr3_nt: TGTGCCAGCAGCATGGGACAGTGGGAAAGTCAAGAGACCCAGTACTTC
j_call: TRBJ2-1; v_call: TRBV28; clone_size: many; d_call: TRBD1; cdr3_aa: CASRSGQGFYNEQFF; cdr3_nt: TGTGCCAGCAGGTCCGGACAGGGATTCTACAATGAGCAGTTCTTC
j_call: TRBJ1-6; v_call: TRBV7-2; clone_size: many; d_call: -; cdr3_aa: CASSLTENSPLHF; cdr3_nt: TGTGCCAGCAGCTTAACCGAAAATTCACCCCTCCACTTT
j_call: TRBJ2-3; v_call: TRBV29-1; clone_size: many; d_call: TRBD2; cdr3_aa: CSVERLAGTDTQYF; cdr3_nt: TGCAGCGTGGAAAGACTAGCGGGAACAGATACGCAGTATTTT
j_call: TRBJ2-1; v_call: TRBV7-2; clone_size: -; d_call: TRBD2; cdr3_aa: CASSSYYRTSGSGQFF; cdr3_nt: TGTGCCAGCAGCTCCTACTATCGGACTAGCGGGAGTGGGCAGTTCTTC
j_call: TRBJ2-7; v_call: TRBV7-2; clone_size: many; d_call: -; cdr3_aa: CASSFRGNREQYF; cdr3_nt: TGTGCCAGCAGCTTTCGGGGGAATCGGGAGCAGTACTTC
j_call: TRBJ2-5; v_call: TRBV10-3; clone_size: many; d_call: TRBD2; cdr3_aa: CAISARWTSGGDQETQYF; cdr3_nt: TGTGCCATCAGTGCCCGCTGGACTAGCGGGGGAGACCAAGAGACCCAGTACTTC